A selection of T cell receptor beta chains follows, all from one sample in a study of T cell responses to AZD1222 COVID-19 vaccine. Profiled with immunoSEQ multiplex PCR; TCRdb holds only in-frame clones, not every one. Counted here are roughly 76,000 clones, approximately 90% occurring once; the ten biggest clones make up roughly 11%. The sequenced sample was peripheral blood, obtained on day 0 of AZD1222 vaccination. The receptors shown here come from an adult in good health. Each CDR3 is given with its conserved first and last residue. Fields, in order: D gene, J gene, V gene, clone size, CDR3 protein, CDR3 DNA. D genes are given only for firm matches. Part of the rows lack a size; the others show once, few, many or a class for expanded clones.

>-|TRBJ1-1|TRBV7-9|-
CASSQTSGTEAFF
TGTGCCAGCAGCCAGACGTCTGGAACTGAAGCTTTCTTT
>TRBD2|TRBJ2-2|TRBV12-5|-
CASGTGTSGSTGELFF
TGTGCTAGTGGGACCGGGACTAGCGGGAGTACCGGGGAGCTGTTTTTT
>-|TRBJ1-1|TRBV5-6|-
CASSLGTPIRNTEAFF
TGTGCCAGCAGCTTGGGGACTCCTATTAGGAACACTGAAGCTTTCTTT
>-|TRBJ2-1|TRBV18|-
CASSPGWVNEQFF
TGTGCCAGCTCACCGGGGTGGGTCAATGAGCAGTTCTTC
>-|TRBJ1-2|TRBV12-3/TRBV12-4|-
CASSWQGTYGYTF
TGTGCCAGCAGTTGGCAGGGGACCTATGGCTACACCTTC
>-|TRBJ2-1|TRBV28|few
CASSFWRFRNNEQFF
TGTGCCAGCAGTTTCTGGCGGTTTCGCAACAATGAGCAGTTCTTC
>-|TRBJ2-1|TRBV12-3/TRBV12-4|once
CASSLGIDEQFF
TGTGCCAGCAGTTTAGGAATAGATGAGCAGTTCTTC
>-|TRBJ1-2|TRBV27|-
CASSHNDRPGYGYTF
TGTGCCAGCAGTCATAATGACAGACCGGGGTATGGCTACACCTTC
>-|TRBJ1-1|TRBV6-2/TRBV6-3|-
CASSDAIGRTEAFF
TGTGCCAGCAGTGACGCGATTGGGAGGACTGAAGCTTTCTTT
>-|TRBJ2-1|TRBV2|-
CASGGGDPYNEQFF
TGTGCCAGCGGAGGGGGGGACCCCTACAATGAGCAGTTCTTC
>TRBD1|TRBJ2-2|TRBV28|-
CASSPHTGGSTGELFF
TGTGCCAGCAGTCCACATACAGGGGGGAGCACCGGGGAGCTGTTTTTT
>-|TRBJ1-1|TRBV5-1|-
CASSSEVNTEAFF
TGCGCCAGCAGCTCAGAGGTAAACACTGAAGCTTTCTTT
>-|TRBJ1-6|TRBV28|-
CASSAALGLGSYNSPLHF
TGTGCCAGCAGTGCCGCGTTAGGGCTGGGCTCCTATAATTCACCCCTCCACTTT
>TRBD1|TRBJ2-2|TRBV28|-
CASSLYQGAVAGELFF
TGTGCCAGCAGTTTATATCAGGGGGCTGTCGCCGGGGAGCTGTTTTTT
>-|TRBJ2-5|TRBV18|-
CASSPGETQYF
TGTGCCAGCTCCCCCGGGGAGACCCAGTACTTC
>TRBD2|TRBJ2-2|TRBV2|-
CASIAGGRTGELFF
TGTGCCAGCATCGCGGGAGGGCGAACCGGGGAGCTGTTTTTT
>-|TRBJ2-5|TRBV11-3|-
CASSLRPGPRETQYF
TGTGCCAGCAGCTTAAGGCCGGGGCCTAGGGAGACCCAGTACTTC
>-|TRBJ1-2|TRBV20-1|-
CSASHGANYGYTF
TGCAGTGCTAGTCATGGGGCTAACTATGGCTACACCTTC
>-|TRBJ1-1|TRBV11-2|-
CASSLERNTEAFF
TGTGCCAGCAGCTTAGAGAGGAACACTGAAGCTTTCTTT
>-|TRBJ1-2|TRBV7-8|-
CASSQGGYTF
TGTGCCAGCAGCCAAGGTGGCTACACCTTC
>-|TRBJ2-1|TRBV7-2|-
CASNLGGGGLSYNEQFF
TGTGCCAGCAACCTCGGGGGAGGGGGCTTGTCCTACAATGAGCAGTTCTTC
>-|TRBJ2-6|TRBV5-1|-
CASSWVRGQSTGANVLTF
TGCGCCAGCAGCTGGGTGCGGGGGCAGTCGACTGGGGCCAACGTCCTGACTTTC
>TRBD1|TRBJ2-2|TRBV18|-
CASSPYFGQGGTGELFF
TGTGCCAGCTCACCATATTTCGGACAGGGGGGCACCGGGGAGCTGTTTTTT
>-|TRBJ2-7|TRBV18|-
CASSSLLDNEQYF
TGTGCCAGCTCATCCCTCTTGGACAACGAGCAGTACTTC
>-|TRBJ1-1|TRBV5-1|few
CASSWGSARNTEAFF
TGCGCCAGCAGCTGGGGATCGGCACGAAACACTGAAGCTTTCTTT
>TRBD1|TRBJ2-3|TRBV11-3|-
CASSHRGDTDTQYF
TGTGCCAGCAGCCACAGGGGGGACACAGATACGCAGTATTTT
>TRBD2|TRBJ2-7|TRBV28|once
CASSLVPTSGKYEQYF
TGTGCCAGCAGTTTGGTCCCGACTAGCGGGAAGTACGAGCAGTACTTC
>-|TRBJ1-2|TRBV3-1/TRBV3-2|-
CASSQDRGWDGYGYTF
TGTGCCAGCAGCCAAGATCGAGGGTGGGACGGCTATGGCTACACCTTC
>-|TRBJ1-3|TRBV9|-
CASSVGLGAGGNTIYF
TGTGCCAGCAGCGTAGGTTTGGGGGCTGGTGGAAACACCATATATTTT
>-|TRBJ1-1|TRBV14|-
CASSQGTYVSTEAFF
TGTGCCAGCAGCCAAGGGACGTACGTATCAACTGAAGCTTTCTTT